The 29 T cell receptor beta chains presented below share a single source sample, sequenced in a study of siplizumab effects on memory and regulatory T cells. Only in-frame clones appear in the TCRdb table, and some are missing; sequencing was by immunoSEQ multiplex PCR. The sample shows 95,000 to 100,000 clones, 92% of them seen only once. The sequencing sample was made of non-Treg CD4+ T cells sorted from blood. Receptor source: a human donor in good health.

The rearrangement uses TRBV7-2 and TRBJ2-5, with D perhaps TRBD1 (7 bases). V was pared by 0 bases and J by 2 bases, with 13 bases between. CDR1 is SGHTA, CDR2 FQGNSA, per germline. This CDR3 spans 16 amino acids. This CDR3 is CASSLASSGGQETQYF. The CDR3 nucleotides read TGTGCCAGCAGCTTAGCTTCGTCAGGGGGGCAAGAGACCCAGTACTTC.

V and J are TRBV6-5 and TRBJ2-7, with D perhaps matching TRBD2 (5 bases). V lost 4 bases and J 1 base, leaving 11 bases between the germline ends. The CDR3 covers 14 residues. Germline CDR1 MNHEY, CDR2 SVGAGI. CDR3 sequence: CASSSPAVSYEQYF. The CDR3 DNA is TGTGCCAGCAGTTCTCCAGCGGTGTCCTACGAGCAGTACTTC.

The chain links TRBV30 to TRBJ1-3, with D tentatively TRBD1 (5 bases). Germline assignment: CDR1 GTSNPN and CDR2 SVGIG (reference sequence). V was shortened by 1 base and J by 2 bases, with 15 bases between the two germline ends. This CDR3 comprises 16 residues. CDR3 residues: CAWSASTAGPGNTIYF. The CDR3 region has the DNA TGTGCCTGGAGTGCCTCCACGGCGGGGCCTGGAAACACCATATATTTT.

Worth noting for this clone: Other DNA sequences of this sample code for an identical CDR3. This sequence joins TRBV30 and TRBJ1-1, with D unclear. This CDR3 spans 14 amino acids. CDR1 GTSNPN and CDR2 SVGIG come from the germline V gene (reference sequence). V was pared by 3 bases and J by 1 base, with 12 bases between. DNA of the CDR3: TGTGCCTGGAGGCTGCCAGCGCGGAACACTGAAGCTTTCTTT. Protein: CAWRLPARNTEAFF.

This sequence joins TRBV7-2 and TRBJ1-3, with D perhaps TRBD1 (6 bases). Germline lookup yields CDR1 SGHTA and CDR2 FQGNSA. CDR3 length equals 15 residues. V was shortened by 2 bases and J by 1 base, with 9 bases between the two germline ends. The CDR3 bases are TGTGCCAGCAGCTTATCGGGGGCTTCTGGAAACACCATATATTTT. Protein: CASSLSGASGNTIYF.

This chain uses TRBV27 with TRBJ2-3; D might be TRBD1 (6 bases). V was trimmed by 2 bases and J by 4 bases, leaving 13 bases between them. The CDR3 has 15 amino acids. Germline V gene data show CDR1 as MNHEY and CDR2 as SMNVEV (reference sequence). This CDR3 is CASSLVGARSDTQYF. For the CDR3, the DNA is TGTGCCAGCAGTTTAGTGGGGGCGCGATCAGATACGCAGTATTTT.

The rearrangement uses TRBV10-3 and TRBJ2-3; 7 bases align to TRBD1. The CDR3 has 14 amino acids. With V trimmed by 11 bases and J by 0 bases, 8 bases remained unmatched. Per germline, CDR1 ENHRY and CDR2 SYGVKD. The CDR3 sequence is CALRQDRSTDTQYF. The CDR3 nucleotides are TGTGCCCTCCGACAGGACAGGAGCACAGATACGCAGTATTTT.

This chain links TRBV2 with TRBJ2-7; D possibly corresponds to TRBD2 (6 bases). Trimming stripped 3 bases from V and 3 bases from J, with 9 bases between. The CDR3 spans 13 residues. Germline assignment: CDR1 SNHLY and CDR2 FYNNEI. The CDR3 protein is CASSDLGSYEQYF. CDR3 sequence (DNA): TGTGCCAGCAGTGACCTCGGGAGCTACGAGCAGTACTTC.

The rearrangement uses TRBV30 and TRBJ1-2; unclear D gene. The CDR3 covers 13 residues. Trimming pared 2 bases from V and 2 bases from J, leaving 9 bases between. The germline gives CDR1 GTSNPN, CDR2 SVGIG (reference sequence). Here the CDR3 DNA reads TGTGCCTGGAGTCCATCGGACAACTATGGCTACACCTTC. Its translation: CAWSPSDNYGYTF.

The chain is built from TRBV9 and TRBJ2-7; D assignment may be TRBD1 or TRBD2 (6 bases each). Germline V gene lookup returns CDR1 SGDLS and CDR2 YYNGEE. The CDR3 loop spans 16 amino acids. Trimming took 4 bases from V and 2 from J, leaving 19 bases between them. The CDR3 DNA reads TGTGCCAGCAGCCCCGGGGGAGACAGGCGCACCTACGAGCAGTACTTC. Its translation: CASSPGGDRRTYEQYF. The full variable domain, completed using reference TRBV9 and TRBJ2-7, is DSGVTQTPKHLITATGQRVTLRCSPRSGDLSVYWYQQSLDQGLQFLIQYYNGEERAKGNILERFSAQQFPDLHSELNLSSLELGDSALYFCASSPGGDRRTYEQYFGPGTRLTVT.

V and J are TRBV30 and TRBJ2-7; D remains ambiguous. In germline, CDR1 is GTSNPN, CDR2 SVGIG (reference sequence). Trimming removed 6 bases from V and 4 bases from J, with 16 bases in between. The CDR3 is 13 residues long. Here the CDR3 reads CACNLGPGYEQYF. In DNA, the CDR3 is TGTGCCTGCAACCTCGGCCCTGGTTACGAGCAGTACTTC.

The chain links TRBV2 to TRBJ2-5; TRBD1 aligns across 9 bases. With V trimmed by 2 bases and J by 5 bases, 9 bases remained unmatched. There are 16 residues in the CDR3. Germline CDR1 SNHLY, CDR2 FYNNEI. The CDR3 region has the DNA TGTGCCAGCAGTGAATTATCGGGACAGGGAGGGGAGACCCAGTACTTC. Amino acids: CASSELSGQGGETQYF.

The DNA for the CDR3 is TGTGCCAGCTTAGGCTCCGACGGAGCCTACGAGCAGTACTTC. It codes for CASLGSDGAYEQYF. The chain is built from TRBV28 and TRBJ2-7, with D uncertain. Germline V lookup: CDR1 MDHEN, CDR2 SYDVKM. The CDR3 spans 14 residues. Between the trimmed V and J ends, which lost 8 bases and 2 bases, there was a span of 16 bases.

CDR3 sequence: CASRPRTVIGSYEQYF. CDR3 nucleotide sequence: TGTGCCAGCAGGCCTAGGACTGTCATCGGTTCCTACGAGCAGTACTTC. The chain combines TRBV2 with TRBJ2-7; weak D call: TRBD2 (5 bases). CDR1 SNHLY and CDR2 FYNNEI come from the germline V gene. The V gene lost 6 bases and the J gene lost 1 base, with 19 bases spanning the gap. There are 16 residues in the CDR3.

The chain couples TRBV10-3 to TRBJ2-7; 9 bases are a match to TRBD2. The CDR3 covers 14 residues. The V segment lost 9 bases and the J segment 9 bases; nucleotides outside the gene matches: 15. From germline, CDR1 is ENHRY and CDR2 SYGVKD. CDR3 in DNA: TGTGCCATTCGCTCGTCTGTAGCGGGAGCTTGGCAGTACTTC. This sequence encodes CAIRSSVAGAWQYF.

The V gene is TRBV5-6, the J gene TRBJ2-1; D might be TRBD2 (6 bases). The V end lost 7 bases, the J end lost 4 bases, and 18 bases lay between the germline ends. Germline V gene sequence: CDR1 SGHDT, CDR2 YYEEEE. The CDR3 totals 15 residues. The CDR3 coding sequence is TGTGCCAGCCTGGTCGAGCTAGCGTCTTACAATGAGCAGTTCTTC. Its translation: CASLVELASYNEQFF.

The chain carries TRBV5-1 and TRBJ1-1; a possible D gene is TRBD1 (5 bases). The germline CDR1 and CDR2 sequences are SGHRS and YFSETQ. Trimming stripped 2 bases from V and 4 bases from J, with 12 bases between. The CDR3 has 14 residues. In nucleotides, the CDR3 is TGCGCCAGCAGCTTCGGGGCCCGAGGCACTGAAGCTTTCTTT. Residues: CASSFGARGTEAFF.

The chain carries TRBV6-1 and TRBJ1-2; 7 bases align to TRBD1. The V gene end was trimmed by 7 bases and the J gene end by 7 bases; junction bases not matched to a gene: 15. The CDR3 loop spans 15 amino acids. Germline values: CDR1 MNHNS, CDR2 SASEGT. This CDR3 reads CASKGQPSSEGGYTF. In DNA, the CDR3 is TGTGCCAGCAAGGGACAGCCATCATCAGAGGGTGGCTACACCTTC.

J is TRBJ1-1 and V is TRBV5-1, with D maybe TRBD1 (5 bases). V lost 1 base and J 5 bases, leaving 12 bases between the germline ends. Germline values: CDR1 SGHRS, CDR2 YFSETQ. The CDR3 runs 14 residues. CDR3 protein: CASSLLGEATEAFF. CDR3 sequence (DNA): TGCGCCAGCAGCTTGCTGGGGGAGGCGACTGAAGCTTTCTTT. The variable domain in full, with the rest retrieved from reference TRBV5-1 and TRBJ1-1, is KAGVTQTPRYLIKTRGQQVTLSCSPISGHRSVSWYQQTPGQGLQFLFEYFSETQRNKGNFPGRFSGRQFSNSRSEMNVSTLELGDSALYLCASSLLGEATEAFFGQGTRLTVV.

This clone occurred a few times. V gene TRBV7-9 combines with J gene TRBJ2-7; 7 nucleotides line up with TRBD1. The CDR3 loop spans 14 amino acids. Germline-derived CDR1 and CDR2 are SEHNR and FQNEAQ (reference sequence). V lost 6 bases, J lost 4 bases, and 9 bases stayed unmatched. The CDR3 spells CASRPYDREYEQYF. DNA for the CDR3: TGTGCCAGCAGACCTTACGACAGGGAGTACGAGCAGTACTTC.

The rearrangement uses TRBV18 and TRBJ2-7; 9 nucleotides match TRBD1. CDR1 is KGHSH, CDR2 LQKENI, per germline. The V gene end was trimmed by 2 bases and the J gene end by 7 bases; junction bases not matched to a gene: 9. The CDR3 length is 15 residues. CDR3 nucleotides: TGTGCCAGCTCACCATCCGGGACAGGGATGGGTGAGCAGTACTTC. Translating gives CASSPSGTGMGEQYF. Variable domain in full (rest from reference TRBV18 and TRBJ2-7): NAGVMQNPRHLVRRRGQEARLRCSPMKGHSHVYWYRQLPEEGLKFMVYLQKENIIDESGMPKERFSAEFPKEGPSILRIQQVVRGDSAAYFCASSPSGTGMGEQYFGPGTRLTVT.

The V gene is TRBV2, the J gene TRBJ1-5; 10 positions match TRBD1. V dropped 4 bases and J dropped 0; count of bases not matched to a gene: 6. Germline V gene lookup returns CDR1 SNHLY and CDR2 FYNNEI. The CDR3 extends over 17 amino acids. CDR3 nucleotides: TGTGCCAGCAGTGGGACAGGGGGAGGTTTTAGCAATCAGCCCCAGCATTTT. This sequence encodes CASSGTGGGFSNQPQHF.

The rearrangement links TRBV7-3 to TRBJ2-1, with TRBD2 as a possible D gene (7 bases). This CDR3 contains 14 residues. V lost 3 bases, J lost 7 bases, and 13 bases lay in between. Germline loops: CDR1 SGHTA, CDR2 FQGTGA. CDR3 DNA sequence: TGTGCCAGCAGCTTCGGTGGGAGGGGGAATGAGCAGTTCTTC. Translating it yields CASSFGGRGNEQFF.

Only one count was recorded for this clone. The V and J genes are TRBV10-3 and TRBJ1-2; the D is unclear. CDR1 ENHRY and CDR2 SYGVKD come from the germline V gene. The CDR3 length is 15 residues. V gave up 6 bases and J gave up 4 bases, with 18 bases separating them. The CDR3 DNA follows: TGTGCCATCAGACAAGACCTGAATACGATCTATGGCTACACCTTC. Protein product: CAIRQDLNTIYGYTF.

The rearrangement uses TRBV19 and TRBJ1-4; possibly TRBD1 for D (6 bases). This CDR3 is 14 amino acids long. Germline V CDR1 and CDR2: LNHDA, SQIVND (reference sequence). The V end lost 6 bases, the J end lost 5 bases, and 13 bases lay between the germline ends. The CDR3 DNA is TGTGCCAGTAGAAAACGCCAGGGGAATGAAAAACTGTTTTTT. Protein: CASRKRQGNEKLFF.

The rearrangement links TRBV6-5 to TRBJ2-5, with D unresolved. V lost 10 bases to trimming and J lost 7 bases, with 13 bases between them. The CDR3 has 11 amino acids. The V gene's germline CDR1 is MNHEY and CDR2 SVGAGI. The CDR3 nucleotides read TGTGCCACCGAGCTAGGTGGGACCCAGTACTTC. Protein sequence: CATELGGTQYF.

CDR3 loop: CASNPLGWGGNTIYF. The CDR3 coding sequence is TGTGCCAGCAACCCCCTAGGTTGGGGGGGAAACACCATATATTTT. V is TRBV6-1 and J is TRBJ1-3; TRBD1 might be the D (5 bases). The CDR3 has 15 residues. Trimming removed 7 bases from V and 4 bases from J, with 17 bases in between. The germline V gene encodes CDR1 MNHNS and CDR2 SASEGT.

J is TRBJ2-7 and V is TRBV6-5, with 10 bases lining up with TRBD1. After removal of 5 bases from V and 4 bases from J, the junction contained 5 bases not matched to a gene. CDR3 size: 14 residues. The V gene's germline CDR1 is MNHEY and CDR2 SVGAGI. CDR3 residues: CASSRGTGEYEQYF. CDR3 DNA sequence: TGTGCCAGCAGTAGGGGGACAGGGGAGTACGAGCAGTACTTC.

V gene TRBV29-1 combines with J gene TRBJ2-7; TRBD1 matches at 7 bases. The length of the CDR3 is 12 residues. The V gene's germline CDR1 is SQVTM and CDR2 ANQGSEA. The ends lost 5 bases at V and 3 bases at J; junction bases unmatched: 4. DNA of the CDR3: TGCAGCGTTACCGACAGGGTCTACGAGCAGTACTTC. This translates into CSVTDRVYEQYF.